The 23 T cell receptor beta chains below all came from one sample that was sequenced in a study of preoperative IRX-2 immunotherapy in early breast cancer. Treatment: preoperative locoregional IRX-2 cytokine immunotherapy. Some clones are missing from TCRdb's copy, which holds only in-frame ones; the method was immunoSEQ multiplex PCR. The sample contains 40,000 to 45,000 clones, about 80% of which appear only once. Sample: tumor tissue, taken after IRX-2 immunotherapy. The receptors derive from a human donor with breast cancer.

This clone was observed a few times. This chain connects TRBV19 to TRBJ2-3; 7 nucleotides line up with TRBD1. The CDR3 totals 15 residues. The junction had 3 bases not matched to a gene; V was cut back by 0 bases and J by 3 bases. Germline V gene lookup returns CDR1 LNHDA and CDR2 SQIVND (reference sequence). In DNA form, the CDR3 reads TGTGCCAGTAGTATAGATCAGGGGGAGACAGATACGCAGTATTTT. Protein product: CASSIDQGETDTQYF.

The V call is TRBV5-1, the J call TRBJ1-1; 9 bases align to TRBD1. Per germline, CDR1 SGHRS and CDR2 YFSETQ. The CDR3 sequence is 19 residues long. Unmatched junction bases numbered 22, after V lost 9 bases and J lost 1 base. The CDR3 bases are TGCGCCACCTACCCCACCTCCGGACAGGGGCCCTCGTCGAACACTGAAGCTTTCTTT. As protein: CATYPTSGQGPSSNTEAFF.

The CDR3 DNA follows: TGTGCCAGCAGTCCCCCCGGGAGGGAGCAGTACTTC. Translation: CASSPPGREQYF. This chain uses TRBV28 with TRBJ2-7, with 7 positions matching TRBD2. The germline V gene encodes CDR1 MDHEN and CDR2 SYDVKM. The CDR3 spans 12 residues. The V gene end was trimmed by 5 bases and the J gene end by 7 bases; junction bases not matched to a gene: 5.

The chain carries TRBV18 and TRBJ2-3; TRBD2 might be the D (6 bases). CDR3 length: 15 amino acids. Trimming removed 6 bases from V and 4 bases from J, with 17 bases in between. Germline assignment: CDR1 KGHSH and CDR2 LQKENI. CDR3 region: CASSLSGPKSDTQYF. The CDR3 DNA sequence: TGTGCCAGCTCTCTAAGCGGGCCAAAGTCAGATACGCAGTATTTT.

The chain joins TRBV6-4 to TRBJ2-4; 7 bases fit TRBD1. CDR1 is MRHNA and CDR2 is SNTAGT in the germline V gene. The CDR3 runs 17 residues. V trimming: 2 bases; J trimming: 2 bases; junction bases outside the gene matches: 9. Written as DNA, the CDR3 is TGTGCCAGCAGTGACAGCGTAAGGGGGCGATCCAAAAACATTCAGTACTTC. It encodes CASSDSVRGRSKNIQYF.

The table lists this clone with a few counts. The chain uses TRBV19 and TRBJ1-1; possible D gene TRBD1, 5 bases. The CDR3 has 12 amino acids. CDR1 and CDR2 from the germline V gene are LNHDA and SQIVND (reference sequence). V was shortened by 7 bases and J by 6 bases, with 12 bases between the two germline ends. The CDR3 nucleotides are TGTGCCAGTACCAGGGCGGGGGCTGAAGCTTTCTTT. Protein: CASTRAGAEAFF.

The V gene is TRBV6-8, the J gene TRBJ1-5; TRBD1 might be the D (6 bases). The V gene's germline CDR1 is MNHGY and CDR2 SAAAGT. CDR3 size: 18 residues. V lost 6 bases and J lost 5, with 26 bases in between. CDR3 bases: TGTGCCAGCAGCTTATACCAAGGGGGACAAATAAAGGATCAGCCCCAGCATTTT. Amino acids: CASSLYQGGQIKDQPQHF.

A word on this clone: The junction and the germline gene differ at one end; a read error may be behind it. The gene calls are TRBV23-1 and TRBJ2-1; tentative D call: TRBD2 (7 bases). TRBV23-1 is an ORF; its function is uncertain. This CDR3 has 14 residues. CDR3 in amino acids: CTSSRGAGYNEQFF. CDR3 DNA sequence: TGCACCAGCAGCCGGGGGGCAGGGTACAATGAGCAGTTCTTC.

V gene TRBV6-8 combines with J gene TRBJ1-5; TRBD1 aligns across 11 bases. From germline, CDR1 is MNHGY and CDR2 SAAAGT. The CDR3 length is 19 residues. Trimming cost V 7 bases and J 3 bases; bases outside gene matches: 17. CDR3 sequence reads: CASIDRDRGGLRDNQPQHF. The CDR3 coding sequence is TGTGCCAGCATCGATCGGGACAGGGGGGGATTAAGGGACAATCAGCCCCAGCATTTT.

The rearrangement links TRBV7-1 to TRBJ2-5, with 8 nucleotides matching TRBD1. TRBV7-1 is an open reading frame whose function is uncertain. This CDR3 has 15 amino acids. Trimming removed 5 bases from V and 5 bases from J; junction bases left unmatched: 10. The DNA of the CDR3 is TGTGCCAGCAGCCCGCGGACAGGGAGGCGGGAGACCCAGTACTTC. This translates into CASSPRTGRRETQYF.

V gene TRBV19 combines with J gene TRBJ1-5, with D hard to call. This CDR3 comprises 14 residues. CDR1 and CDR2 (germline): LNHDA, SQIVND (reference sequence). V was shortened by 9 bases and J by 1 base, with 13 bases between the two germline ends. Written as DNA, the CDR3 is TGTGCCAGCCGGCATCCGGACAGCAATCAGCCCCAGCATTTT. Amino acid sequence: CASRHPDSNQPQHF.

The chain is built from TRBV19 and TRBJ2-5; 8 bases agree with TRBD1. Germline trimming cut 4 bases from V and 5 bases from J; bases unmatched to any gene: 9. Germline V gene sequence: CDR1 LNHDA, CDR2 SQIVND (reference sequence). This CDR3 is 15 amino acids long. The CDR3 protein is CASSSLTGALETQYF. The CDR3 DNA sequence: TGTGCCAGTAGTAGCCTGACAGGGGCATTGGAGACCCAGTACTTC.

This clone showed up just once. The chain recombines TRBV18 with TRBJ2-7; possibly TRBD1 for D (8 bases). The germline CDR1 and CDR2 sequences are KGHSH and LQKENI. The CDR3 length is 16 residues. Trimming took off 4 bases at V and 1 base at J, with 17 bases between the two ends. The CDR3 spells CASSQGQGLNSYEQYF. The CDR3 DNA reads TGTGCCAGCTCACAAGGACAGGGACTAAATTCCTACGAGCAGTACTTC.

V is TRBV18 and J is TRBJ1-4; tentatively, D is TRBD1 (6 bases). From germline, CDR1 is KGHSH and CDR2 LQKENI. V was trimmed by 1 base and J by 8 bases, leaving 8 bases between them. There are 13 residues in the CDR3. The CDR3 sequence: CASSPQGTEKLFF. CDR3 nucleotide sequence: TGTGCCAGCTCACCACAGGGGACAGAAAAACTGTTTTTT.

The V call is TRBV29-1, the J call TRBJ1-1, with D possibly matching TRBD1 (5 bases). V was pared by 4 bases and J by 3 bases, with 18 bases between. Germline V lookup: CDR1 SQVTM, CDR2 ANQGSEA. The CDR3 is 15 amino acids. The CDR3 DNA reads TGCAGCGTTGTACGGGATGGGGGTTCGTACACTGAAGCTTTCTTT. As protein: CSVVRDGGSYTEAFF.

The V and J genes are TRBV12-5 and TRBJ1-4; no firm D call. Trimming took off 7 bases at V and 4 bases at J, with 10 bases between the two ends. The CDR3 consists of 13 residues. CDR1 LGHNT and CDR2 FRNRAP come from the germline V gene. In nucleotides, the CDR3 is TGTGCTAGTGCCTCACCAAATAATGAAAAACTGTTTTTT. It is translated as CASASPNNEKLFF.

The gene calls are TRBV30 and TRBJ1-1, with 7 bases matching TRBD1. The CDR3 runs to 13 residues. Germline V gives CDR1 GTSNPN, CDR2 SVGIG (reference sequence). V lost 0 bases to trimming and J lost 4 bases; unmatched junction nucleotides: 2. The CDR3 is CAWSVPGGTEAFF. The CDR3 DNA follows: TGTGCCTGGAGTGTACCAGGGGGCACTGAAGCTTTCTTT.

The chain carries TRBV11-3 and TRBJ2-3; 15 bases are shared with TRBD2. The trim removed 5 bases at V and 2 bases at J, leaving 8 bases unmatched. The CDR3 runs to 18 residues. Germline CDR1 reads SGHNT; CDR2 reads YENEEA. CDR3 in amino acids: CASSVGLAGGLDTDTQYF. CDR3 nucleotide sequence: TGTGCCAGCAGCGTCGGACTAGCGGGGGGGCTGGACACAGATACGCAGTATTTT.

This chain uses TRBV6-4 with TRBJ2-1; 9 nucleotides match TRBD2. Germline V gene lookup returns CDR1 MRHNA and CDR2 SNTAGT. This CDR3 contains 15 residues. The DNA of the CDR3 is TGTGTCATCAGTGGTAGACTAGCGGCCCACAATGAGCAGTTCTTC. Translation gives CVISGRLAAHNEQFF.

J is TRBJ2-7 and V is TRBV7-7; TRBD2 matches at 14 bases. V gave up 5 bases and J gave up 3 bases; unmatched junction bases: 6. The CDR3 has 16 residues. Per germline, CDR1 SSHAT and CDR2 FNYEAQ (reference sequence). The CDR3 loop reads CASSQGTSGSIYEQYF. CDR3 nucleotide sequence: TGTGCCAGCAGCCAGGGGACTAGCGGGAGTATCTACGAGCAGTACTTC.

The CDR3 DNA reads as TGTGCCTGGAGGGAGCCCGCATATAGCAATCAGCCCCAGCATTTT. Translating it yields CAWREPAYSNQPQHF. The genes are TRBV30 and TRBJ1-5, with D uncertain. The CDR3 runs to 15 residues. Germline-derived CDR1 and CDR2 are GTSNPN and SVGIG (reference sequence). Trimming stripped 3 bases from V and 0 bases from J, with 12 bases between. The variable domain in full, with the rest retrieved from reference TRBV30 and TRBJ1-5, is SQTIHQWPATLVQPVGSPLSLECTVEGTSNPNLYWYRQAAGRGLQLLFYSVGIGQISSEVPQNLSASRPQDRQFILSSKKLLLSDSGFYLCAWREPAYSNQPQHFGDGTRLSIL.

V is TRBV19 and J is TRBJ2-5; D could derive from TRBD1 or TRBD2 (7 bases each). Germline V lookup: CDR1 LNHDA, CDR2 SQIVND (reference sequence). V was clipped by 2 bases and J by 2 bases, with 12 bases between them. This CDR3 is 15 amino acids long. The DNA of the CDR3 is TGTGCCAGTAGTATACAGGGGGGGAGTCAAGAGACCCAGTACTTC. Amino acid sequence: CASSIQGGSQETQYF.

This chain joins TRBV6-4 and TRBJ2-1; TRBD2 matches 12 bases. J was trimmed by 3 bases and V by 5 bases; bases with no gene match: 2. The CDR3 is made up of 15 amino acids. Germline V lookup: CDR1 MRHNA, CDR2 SNTAGT. This CDR3 is CASSRTSGDYNEQFF. CDR3 bases: TGTGCCAGCAGTCGGACTAGCGGGGACTACAATGAGCAGTTCTTC.